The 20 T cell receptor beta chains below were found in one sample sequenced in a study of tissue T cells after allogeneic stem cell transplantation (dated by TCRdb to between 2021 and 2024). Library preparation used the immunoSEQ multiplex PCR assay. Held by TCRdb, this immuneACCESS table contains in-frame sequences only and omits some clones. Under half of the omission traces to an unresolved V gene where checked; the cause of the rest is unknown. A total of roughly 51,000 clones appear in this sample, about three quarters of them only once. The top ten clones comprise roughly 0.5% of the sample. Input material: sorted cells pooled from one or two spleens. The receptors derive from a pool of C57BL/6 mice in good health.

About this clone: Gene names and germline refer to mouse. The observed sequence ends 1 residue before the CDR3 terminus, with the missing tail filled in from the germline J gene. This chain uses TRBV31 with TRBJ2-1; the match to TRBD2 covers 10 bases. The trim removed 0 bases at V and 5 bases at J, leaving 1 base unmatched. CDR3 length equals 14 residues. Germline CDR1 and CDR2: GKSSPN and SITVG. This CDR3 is CAWSLWGGHAEQFF. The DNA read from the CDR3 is TGTGCCTGGAGTCTCTGGGGGGGCCATGCTGAGCAGTTC.

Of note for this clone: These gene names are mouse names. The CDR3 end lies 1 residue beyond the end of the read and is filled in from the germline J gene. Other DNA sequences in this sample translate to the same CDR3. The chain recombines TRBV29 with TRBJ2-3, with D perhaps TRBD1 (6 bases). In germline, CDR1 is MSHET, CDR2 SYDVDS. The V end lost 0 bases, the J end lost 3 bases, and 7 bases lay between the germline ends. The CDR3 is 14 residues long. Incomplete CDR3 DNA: TGTGCTAGCAGTTTATCGAGGGGGGCAGAAACGCTGTAT. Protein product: CASSLSRGAETLY. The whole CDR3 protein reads CASSLSRGAETLYF.

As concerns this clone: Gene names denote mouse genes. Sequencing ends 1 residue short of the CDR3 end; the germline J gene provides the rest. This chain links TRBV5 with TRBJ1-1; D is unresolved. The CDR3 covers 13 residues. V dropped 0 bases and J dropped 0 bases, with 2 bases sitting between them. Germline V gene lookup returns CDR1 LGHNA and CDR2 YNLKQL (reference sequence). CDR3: CASSQEKNTEVFF. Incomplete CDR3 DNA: TGTGCCAGCAGCCAAGAGAAGAACACAGAAGTCTTC.

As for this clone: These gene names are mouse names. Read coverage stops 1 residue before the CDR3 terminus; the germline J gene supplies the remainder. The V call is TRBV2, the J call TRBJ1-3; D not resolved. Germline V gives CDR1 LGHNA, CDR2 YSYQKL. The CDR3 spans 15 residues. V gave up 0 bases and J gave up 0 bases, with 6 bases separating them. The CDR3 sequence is CASSQDPHSGNTLYF. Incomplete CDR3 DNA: TGTGCCAGCAGCCAAGATCCCCATTCTGGAAATACGCTCTAT.

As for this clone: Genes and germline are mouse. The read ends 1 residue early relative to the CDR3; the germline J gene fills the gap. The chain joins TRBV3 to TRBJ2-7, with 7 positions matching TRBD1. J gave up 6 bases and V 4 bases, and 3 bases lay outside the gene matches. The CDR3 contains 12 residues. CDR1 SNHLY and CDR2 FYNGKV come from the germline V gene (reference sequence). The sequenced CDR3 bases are TGTGCCAGCAGCTCCGACAGGGTTGAACAGTAC. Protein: CASSSDRVEQY. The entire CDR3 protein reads CASSSDRVEQYF.

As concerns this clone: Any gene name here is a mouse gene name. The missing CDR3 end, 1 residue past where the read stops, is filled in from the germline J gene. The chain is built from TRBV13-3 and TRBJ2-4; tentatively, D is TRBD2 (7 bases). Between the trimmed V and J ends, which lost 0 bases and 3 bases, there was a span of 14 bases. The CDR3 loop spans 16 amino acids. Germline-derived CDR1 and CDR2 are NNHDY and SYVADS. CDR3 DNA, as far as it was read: TGTGCCAGCAGTGATGGGGGGGCGCGGGGACAAAACACCTTGTAC. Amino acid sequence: CASSDGGARGQNTLY. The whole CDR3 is CASSDGGARGQNTLYF. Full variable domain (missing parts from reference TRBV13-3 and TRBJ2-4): EAAVTQSPRSKVAVTGGKVTLSCHQTNNHDYMYWYRQDTGHGLRLIHYSYVADSTEKGDIPDGYKASRPSQENFSLILELASLSQTAVYFCASSDGGARGQNTLYFGAGTRLSVL.

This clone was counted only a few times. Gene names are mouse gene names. The part of the CDR3 DNA that was read is TGTGGTGCTACCCGGGACAGGGGCGCAGAAACGCTGTAT. It translates to CGATRDRGAETLY. The full CDR3 reads CGATRDRGAETLYF. This chain links TRBV20 with TRBJ2-3; 10 positions match TRBD1. The read halts 1 residue ahead of the CDR3 end, with the missing end drawn from the germline J gene. The V gene's germline CDR1 is GFQATS and CDR2 STVNSAI. V was clipped by 4 bases and J by 3 bases; unmatched bases: 4. The CDR3 sequence is 14 residues long.

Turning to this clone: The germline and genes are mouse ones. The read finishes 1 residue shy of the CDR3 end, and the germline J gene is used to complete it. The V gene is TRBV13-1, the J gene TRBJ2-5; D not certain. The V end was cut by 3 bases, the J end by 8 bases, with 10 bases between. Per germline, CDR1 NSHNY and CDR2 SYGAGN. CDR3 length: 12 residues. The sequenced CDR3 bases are TGTGCCAGCAGTGGAGGCCGAGGCACCCAGTAC. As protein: CASSGGRGTQY. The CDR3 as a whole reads CASSGGRGTQYF.

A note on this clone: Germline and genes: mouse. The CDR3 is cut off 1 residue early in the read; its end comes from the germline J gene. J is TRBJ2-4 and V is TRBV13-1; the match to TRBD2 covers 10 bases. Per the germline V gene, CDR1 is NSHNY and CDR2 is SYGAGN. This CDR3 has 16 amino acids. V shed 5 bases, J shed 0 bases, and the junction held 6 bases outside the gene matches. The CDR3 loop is CASSGDWGSSQNTLYF. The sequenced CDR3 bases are TGTGCCAGCAGCGGGGACTGGGGTTCTAGTCAAAACACCTTGTAC.

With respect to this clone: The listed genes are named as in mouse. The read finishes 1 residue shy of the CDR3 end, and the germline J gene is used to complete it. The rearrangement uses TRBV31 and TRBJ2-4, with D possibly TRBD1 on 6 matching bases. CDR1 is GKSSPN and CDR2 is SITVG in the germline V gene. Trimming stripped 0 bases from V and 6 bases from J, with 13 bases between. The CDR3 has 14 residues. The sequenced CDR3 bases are TGTGCCTGGAGTCTACGACACAGGGAGAACACCTTGTAC. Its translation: CAWSLRHRENTLY. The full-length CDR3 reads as CAWSLRHRENTLYF.

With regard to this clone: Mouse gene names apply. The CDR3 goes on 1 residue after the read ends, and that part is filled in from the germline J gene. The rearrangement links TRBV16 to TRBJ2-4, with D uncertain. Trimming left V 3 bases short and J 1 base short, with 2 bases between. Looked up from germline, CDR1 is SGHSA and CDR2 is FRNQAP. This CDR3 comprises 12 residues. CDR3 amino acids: CASSLGQNTLYF. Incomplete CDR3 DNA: TGTGCAAGCAGCTTGGGTCAAAACACCTTGTAC.

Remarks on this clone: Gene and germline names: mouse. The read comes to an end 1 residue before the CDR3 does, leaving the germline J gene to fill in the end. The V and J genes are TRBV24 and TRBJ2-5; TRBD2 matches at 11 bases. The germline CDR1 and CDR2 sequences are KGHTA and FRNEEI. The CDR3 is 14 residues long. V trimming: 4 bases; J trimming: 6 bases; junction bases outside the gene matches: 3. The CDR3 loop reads CASSRTGGRDTQYF. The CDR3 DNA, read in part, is TGTGCCAGCAGTCGGACTGGGGGGCGGGACACCCAGTAC.

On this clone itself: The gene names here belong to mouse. Partial CDR3 DNA: TGTGCAAGCAGCCCCCGGGACAGGGGCTATGCTGAGCAGTTC. It translates to CASSPRDRGYAEQF. The full CDR3 reads CASSPRDRGYAEQFF. The chain links TRBV16 to TRBJ2-1; TRBD1 agrees at 10 bases. The CDR3 goes on 1 residue after the read ends, and that part is filled in from the germline J gene. CDR1 is SGHSA, CDR2 FRNQAP, per germline. V shed 5 bases, J shed 3 bases, and the junction held 4 bases outside the gene matches. The CDR3 extends over 15 amino acids.

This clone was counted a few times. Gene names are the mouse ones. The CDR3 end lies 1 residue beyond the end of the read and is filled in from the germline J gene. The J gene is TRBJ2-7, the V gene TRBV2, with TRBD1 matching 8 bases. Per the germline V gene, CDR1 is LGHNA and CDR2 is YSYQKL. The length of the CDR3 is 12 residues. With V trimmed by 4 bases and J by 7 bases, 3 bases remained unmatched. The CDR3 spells CASSRDRQEQYF. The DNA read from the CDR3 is TGTGCCAGCAGCCGGGACAGGCAGGAACAGTAC.

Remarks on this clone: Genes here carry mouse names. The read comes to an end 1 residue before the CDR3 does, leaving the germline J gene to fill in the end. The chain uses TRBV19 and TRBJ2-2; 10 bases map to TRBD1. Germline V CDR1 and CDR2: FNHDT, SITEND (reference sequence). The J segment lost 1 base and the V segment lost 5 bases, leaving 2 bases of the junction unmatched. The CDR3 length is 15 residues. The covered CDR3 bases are TGTGCCAGCAGGAGGGACAGGGGAAACACCGGGCAGCTCTAC. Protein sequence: CASRRDRGNTGQLY. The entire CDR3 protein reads CASRRDRGNTGQLYF.

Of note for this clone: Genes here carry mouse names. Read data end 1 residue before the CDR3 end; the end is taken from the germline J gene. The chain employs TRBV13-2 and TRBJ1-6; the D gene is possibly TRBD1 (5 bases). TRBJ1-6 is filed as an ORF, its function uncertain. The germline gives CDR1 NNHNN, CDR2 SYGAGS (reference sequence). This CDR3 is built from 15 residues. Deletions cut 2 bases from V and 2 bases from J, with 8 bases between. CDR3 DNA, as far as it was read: TGTGCCAGCGGTGACCCGACAGCCTATAATTCGCCCCTCTAC. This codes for CASGDPTAYNSPLY. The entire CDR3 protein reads CASGDPTAYNSPLYF.

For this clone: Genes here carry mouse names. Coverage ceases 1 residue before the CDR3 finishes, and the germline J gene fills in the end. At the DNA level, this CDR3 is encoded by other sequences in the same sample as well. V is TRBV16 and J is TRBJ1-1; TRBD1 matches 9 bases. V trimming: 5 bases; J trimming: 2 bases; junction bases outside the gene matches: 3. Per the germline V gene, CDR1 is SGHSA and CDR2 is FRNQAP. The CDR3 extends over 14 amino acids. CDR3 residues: CASSPTGGNTEVFF. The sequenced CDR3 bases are TGTGCAAGCAGCCCAACAGGGGGCAACACAGAAGTCTTC.

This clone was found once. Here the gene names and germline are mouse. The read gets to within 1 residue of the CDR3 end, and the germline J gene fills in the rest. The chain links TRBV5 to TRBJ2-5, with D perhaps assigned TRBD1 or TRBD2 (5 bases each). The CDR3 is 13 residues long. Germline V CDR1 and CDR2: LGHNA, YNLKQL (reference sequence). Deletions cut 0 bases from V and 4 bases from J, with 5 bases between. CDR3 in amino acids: CASSQEGEDTQYF. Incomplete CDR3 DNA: TGTGCCAGCAGCCAAGAGGGGGAAGACACCCAGTAC.

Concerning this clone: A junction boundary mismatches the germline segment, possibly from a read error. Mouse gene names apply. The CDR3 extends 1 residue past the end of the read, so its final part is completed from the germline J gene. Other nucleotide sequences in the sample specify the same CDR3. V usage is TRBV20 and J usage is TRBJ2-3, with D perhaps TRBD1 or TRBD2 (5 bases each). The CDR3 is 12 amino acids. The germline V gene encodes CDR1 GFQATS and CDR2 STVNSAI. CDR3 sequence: CGARDSAETLYF. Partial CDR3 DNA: TGTGGTGCTCGGGACAGTGCAGAAACGCTGTAT.

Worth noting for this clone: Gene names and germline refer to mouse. The CDR3 bases that were read are TGTGCCTGGAGCCCCAGGGTGACCTATAATTCGCCCCTCTAC. Its protein product is CAWSPRVTYNSPLY. The whole CDR3 protein is CAWSPRVTYNSPLYF. The chain joins TRBV31 to TRBJ1-6, with a weak D call TRBD1 (5 bases). The CDR3 end falls 1 residue outside the read, so it is completed with the germline J gene. TRBJ1-6 is noted as an ORF with a role that remains uncertain. V was clipped by 3 bases and J by 2 bases, with 11 bases between them. Germline V gene lookup returns CDR1 GKSSPN and CDR2 SITVG. This CDR3 contains 15 residues.